This is a list of T cell receptor beta chains from one sample in a study of cytomegalovirus exposure and HLA in healthy donors. Profiling relied on immunoSEQ multiplex PCR, and the TCRdb table lists in-frame clones only, not all of them. The repertoire holds 110,000 or so clones, with roughly 80% as singletons. Material: PBMCs. Receptors were obtained from a woman aged 25 to 45 in good health and CMV-seropositive. Both conserved end residues are part of each CDR3. D genes are given only for firm matches. Some rows mark clone size as missing; the rest say once, few, many or name a class of expanded clone.

clone size: .; V gene: TRBV30; D gene: .; J gene: TRBJ1-6; CDR3 DNA: TGTGCCTGGAAGCTAAATAATTCACCCCTCCACTTT; CDR3 protein: CAWKLNNSPLHF
clone size: few; V gene: TRBV6-1; D gene: .; J gene: TRBJ1-1; CDR3 DNA: TGTGCCAGCAGGCAGGCTTTGGGCACTGAAGCTTTCTTT; CDR3 protein: CASRQALGTEAFF
clone size: .; V gene: TRBV5-1; D gene: TRBD1; J gene: TRBJ1-3; CDR3 DNA: TGCGCCAGCAGCTTGGGAACAGGGGGTCAGCGAAACTCTGGAAACACCATATATTTT; CDR3 protein: CASSLGTGGQRNSGNTIYF
clone size: .; V gene: TRBV9; D gene: .; J gene: TRBJ2-1; CDR3 DNA: TGTGCCAGCAGCCCCCGAGCGGGCAATGAGCAGTTCTTC; CDR3 protein: CASSPRAGNEQFF
clone size: .; V gene: TRBV7-8; D gene: TRBD1; J gene: TRBJ1-5; CDR3 DNA: TGTGCCAGCAGCGGCCGACAGGGGAATCAGCCCCAGCATTTT; CDR3 protein: CASSGRQGNQPQHF
clone size: few; V gene: TRBV18; D gene: .; J gene: TRBJ1-2; CDR3 DNA: TGTGCCAGCTCACCTGGAGCAGGGGACTATGGCTACACCTTC; CDR3 protein: CASSPGAGDYGYTF
clone size: .; V gene: TRBV15; D gene: .; J gene: TRBJ1-4; CDR3 DNA: TGTGCCACCAGCATAGACCACCAGGGAGGGGGTAATGAAAAACTGTTTTTT; CDR3 protein: CATSIDHQGGGNEKLFF
clone size: .; V gene: TRBV7-8; D gene: .; J gene: TRBJ2-7; CDR3 DNA: TGTGCCAGCAGCTTAGGCCGTACCTACGAGCAGTACTTC; CDR3 protein: CASSLGRTYEQYF
clone size: once; V gene: TRBV12-5; D gene: .; J gene: TRBJ1-5; CDR3 DNA: TGTGCTAGTGGTTTGGTTGGGGTGAGACAGGCTATGGGTCAGCCCCAGCATTTT; CDR3 protein: CASGLVGVRQAMGQPQHF
clone size: once; V gene: TRBV10-3; D gene: .; J gene: TRBJ2-3; CDR3 DNA: TGTGCCATTCAAGTCTCTACAGTCACAGATACGCAGTATTTT; CDR3 protein: CAIQVSTVTDTQYF
clone size: few; V gene: TRBV14; D gene: .; J gene: TRBJ2-7; CDR3 DNA: TGTGCCAGCAGCCAAGTTGGGGCCAGCTCCTACGAGCAGTACTTC; CDR3 protein: CASSQVGASSYEQYF
clone size: once; V gene: TRBV21-1; D gene: .; J gene: TRBJ1-5; CDR3 DNA: TGTGCCAGCAGCAAATACAATCAGCCCCAGCATTTT; CDR3 protein: CASSKYNQPQHF
clone size: once; V gene: TRBV15; D gene: .; J gene: TRBJ1-3; CDR3 DNA: TGTGCCACCAGCCTGGGGACACGCCATGCTGGAAACACCATATATTTT; CDR3 protein: CATSLGTRHAGNTIYF
clone size: .; V gene: TRBV5-1; D gene: TRBD1; J gene: TRBJ1-4; CDR3 DNA: TGCGCCAGCAGCCTAGACACCGGGACAGGGGTTGAAAAACTGTTTTTT; CDR3 protein: CASSLDTGTGVEKLFF
clone size: .; V gene: TRBV27; D gene: .; J gene: TRBJ1-2; CDR3 DNA: TGTGCCAGCAGTTTATTCTCAGGTGGGCCGCAAACTAACTATGGCTACACCTTC; CDR3 protein: CASSLFSGGPQTNYGYTF
clone size: .; V gene: TRBV14; D gene: .; J gene: TRBJ1-3; CDR3 DNA: TGTGCCAGCAGCCAAGATTCCGGGTTACCCATATATTTT; CDR3 protein: CASSQDSGLPIYF
clone size: .; V gene: TRBV21-1; D gene: .; J gene: TRBJ2-5; CDR3 DNA: TGTGCCAGCAGCGACAGGGGAATGTGGGAGACCCAGTACTTC; CDR3 protein: CASSDRGMWETQYF
clone size: .; V gene: TRBV6-6; D gene: .; J gene: TRBJ1-1; CDR3 DNA: TGTGCCAGCACCACCGGGGGTGGCACTGAAGCTTTCTTT; CDR3 protein: CASTTGGGTEAFF
clone size: .; V gene: TRBV6-5; D gene: .; J gene: TRBJ2-2; CDR3 DNA: TGTGCCAGCCATAGGGTCCCTACCGGGGCCGGGGAGCTGTTTTTT; CDR3 protein: CASHRVPTGAGELFF
clone size: .; V gene: TRBV29-1; D gene: .; J gene: TRBJ2-7; CDR3 DNA: TGCAGCGTTGATAGCGGCACAACACACTACGAGCAGTACTTC; CDR3 protein: CSVDSGTTHYEQYF
clone size: few; V gene: TRBV9; D gene: .; J gene: TRBJ1-2; CDR3 DNA: TGTGCCAGCAGTGAAAGATTGGGAGGGCCTGGCTACACCTTC; CDR3 protein: CASSERLGGPGYTF
clone size: .; V gene: TRBV5-8; D gene: .; J gene: TRBJ1-2; CDR3 DNA: TGTGCCAGCAGGAGGGAGGACTATGGCTACACCTTC; CDR3 protein: CASRREDYGYTF
clone size: .; V gene: TRBV11-2; D gene: TRBD1; J gene: TRBJ1-1; CDR3 DNA: TGTGCCAGCAGCTTAGATCCGACAGGGAGCCGAGCTTTCTTT; CDR3 protein: CASSLDPTGSRAFF
clone size: .; V gene: TRBV25-1; D gene: TRBD2; J gene: TRBJ2-5; CDR3 DNA: TGTGCCAGCAGTAGCCGGACTAGCGAGAGGGAGACCCAGTACTTC; CDR3 protein: CASSSRTSERETQYF
clone size: .; V gene: TRBV10-1; D gene: TRBD1; J gene: TRBJ1-1; CDR3 DNA: TGCGCCAGCAGTGAGGACAGGGTGAACACTGAAGCTTTCTTT; CDR3 protein: CASSEDRVNTEAFF
clone size: .; V gene: TRBV19; D gene: TRBD1; J gene: TRBJ1-2; CDR3 DNA: TGTGCCAGTAGTATAGAGACAGGGTATGGCTACACCTTC; CDR3 protein: CASSIETGYGYTF
clone size: .; V gene: TRBV29-1; D gene: .; J gene: TRBJ1-1; CDR3 DNA: TGCAGCGTTATTAGGGGGGGGTGGGAAACGGGGACTGAAGCTTTCTTT; CDR3 protein: CSVIRGGWETGTEAFF
clone size: .; V gene: TRBV19; D gene: TRBD1; J gene: TRBJ1-1; CDR3 DNA: TGTGCCAGTAATACGGACAGGGGGCTCCGGAACACTGAAGCTTTCTTT; CDR3 protein: CASNTDRGLRNTEAFF